A selection of T cell receptor beta chains follows, all from one sample in a study of OX40 agonist ivuxolimab in advanced cancers. Profiled with immunoSEQ multiplex PCR; TCRdb holds only in-frame clones, not every one. The sample records about 72,000 clones, less than 90% being singletons. This sample comprised CD4+ or CD8+ T cells sorted from blood, obtained in a trial of the OX40 agonist ivuxolimab. The receptors were gathered from an adult with an advanced solid tumor such as melanoma, head and neck, liver or kidney cancer. CDR3s include the opening cysteine and the closing phenylalanine or tryptophan.

v_call | cdr3_length | cdr3_aa
TRBV28 | 16 | CASRPRGGAANTEAFF
TRBV5-4 | 14 | CASSPTQGSYGYTF
TRBV5-4 | 13 | CASTQRGPTGYTF
TRBV7-8 | 12 | CASSLGLETQYF
TRBV2 | 13 | CASRGLAGAEQFF
TRBV6-1 | 15 | CASRGLAGGSWEQFF
TRBV5-6 | 14 | CASSLALISTEAFF
TRBV19 | 15 | CASQHPWGSDTEAFF
TRBV6-6 | 14 | CASSPTGAGTEAFF
TRBV27 | 13 | CASSPSRADTQYF
TRBV28 | 14 | CASSFTGGVAEAFF
TRBV19 | 17 | CASSDPGRHSGANVLTF
TRBV19 | 13 | CASRNRGANVLTF
TRBV29-1 | 13 | CSVTGTDQETQYF
TRBV10-3 | 14 | CANSGTGGTGELFF
TRBV7-9 | 16 | CASSWGSGRMNTEAFF
TRBV10-1 | 14 | CASSDPRGVDEQFF
TRBV7-6 | 14 | CASGRGPPADTQYF
TRBV6-1 | 13 | CASSEGNQETQYF
TRBV5-1 | 13 | CASSLTRDSPLHF
TRBV6-5 | 15 | CASSYEGQSTDTQYF
TRBV19 | 13 | CASSTSGGLEAFF
TRBV4-3 | 15 | CASSQDFGDNQPQHF
TRBV4-1 | 19 | CASSQEGFSGLAGTDTQYF
TRBV19 | 16 | CASSHTSGGEFNEQFF
TRBV10-2 | 14 | CASSEMGSHNEQFF
TRBV7-2 | 18 | CASSLNDLGQGISYEQYF
TRBV6-1 | 12 | CASSVRILEQYF
TRBV5-4 | 14 | CASSRGTVNTEAFF
TRBV14 | 15 | CASSQRSGGAYEQYF
TRBV4-2 | 18 | CASSPKRTSGTSTDTQYF
TRBV19 | 14 | CASSPGQGWQPQHF
TRBV7-3 | 17 | CASSPQSGGAVGETQYF
TRBV28 | 12 | CASKQGGETQYF
TRBV7-7 | 15 | CASSLSSGGKDTQYF
TRBV7-9 | 16 | CASCVAGVVETDTQYF
TRBV6-5 | 14 | CASSYSYGLRGYTF
TRBV30 | 14 | CAWGGPGQGVPLHF
TRBV28 | 13 | CASSSGSNTEAFF
TRBV7-9 | 15 | CASSLMVTVNYGYTF
TRBV5-1 | 16 | CASSSGTWGSTDTQYF
TRBV10-3 | 11 | CAISDQETQYF
TRBV2 | 13 | CASSITGAEGYTF
TRBV6-5 | 12 | CASSVPGQPQHF
TRBV30 | 14 | CAWSVRWILYGYTF
TRBV7-2 | 16 | CASSLTTGISTDTQYF
TRBV7-8 | 15 | CASRTGTVRTGELFF
TRBV5-1 | 15 | CASSGPGQGSGEQYF
TRBV2 | 16 | CASKGRLTHSNYGYTF
TRBV7-2 | 15 | CASSLEAVRSYEQYF
TRBV6-5 | 13 | CASRIRARGEQFF
TRBV11-3 | 20 | CASSWGWTSGAESSYNEQFF
TRBV7-2 | 12 | CASSFFSGEQYF